This is a list of T cell receptor beta chains from one sample in a study of HIV-infected patients and healthy controls. TCRdb re-analysed the 5' RACE reads in MiXCR, keeping a single row per CDR3 protein. The table includes roughly 20,000 distinct CDR3 sequences, roughly 9.1% detected once. The sample was blood. The receptors derive from an adult in good health. Both conserved end residues are trimmed from each CDR3.

CDR3aa	v_gene	j_gene
ASAKTDEAF	TRBV7-9	TRBJ1-1
ASSRLGGAGNQPQH	TRBV6-6	TRBJ1-5
ATTVGAGGQDTQY	TRBV28	TRBJ2-3
ASTPRDLAGLAGTGANVLT	TRBV19	TRBJ2-6
AISAWTEQY	TRBV10-3	TRBJ2-7
ASSLGQRVPRTQY	TRBV28	TRBJ2-3
ASSPRTESNTGELF	TRBV6-6	TRBJ2-2
ASSPTSGLSTDTQY	TRBV7-9	TRBJ2-3
ASSLDGQTHEQY	TRBV7-2	TRBJ2-7
ASSYSDSGNEQF	TRBV6-5	TRBJ2-1
ASSSPDRGNEQF	TRBV7-8	TRBJ2-1
SARHGTADDTDTQY	TRBV20-1	TRBJ2-3
ASSPTRTGALNTEAF	TRBV27	TRBJ1-1
SVAPVAGGYNEQF	TRBV29-1	TRBJ2-1
SARGASLGTDTQY	TRBV20-1	TRBJ2-3
SVVGAAEETQY	TRBV29-1	TRBJ2-5
ASSQDASGVGPLETQY	TRBV4-3	TRBJ2-5